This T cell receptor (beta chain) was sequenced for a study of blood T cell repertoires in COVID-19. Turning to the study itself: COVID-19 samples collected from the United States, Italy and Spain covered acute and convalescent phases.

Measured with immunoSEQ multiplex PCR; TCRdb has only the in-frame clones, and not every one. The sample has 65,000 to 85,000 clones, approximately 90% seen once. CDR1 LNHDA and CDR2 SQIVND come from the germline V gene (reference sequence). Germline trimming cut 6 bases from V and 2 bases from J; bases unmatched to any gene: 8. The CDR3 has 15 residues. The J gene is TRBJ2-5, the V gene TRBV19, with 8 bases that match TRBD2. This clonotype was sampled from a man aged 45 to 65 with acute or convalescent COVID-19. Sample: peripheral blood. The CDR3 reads CASSLGGGRQETQYF. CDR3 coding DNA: TGTGCCAGTAGCCTCGGGGGGGGTAGACAAGAGACCCAGTACTTC.